One sample yielded the 14 T cell receptor beta chains listed below, sequenced in a study of blood T cell repertoires in COVID-19. The method was immunoSEQ multiplex PCR; TCRdb's version includes in-frame clones alone and lacks a portion of them. The repertoire holds some 260,000 clones, 70% to 85% seen once, with 3% to 3.5% in the top ten. Sequenced material: peripheral blood. The receptors were gathered from a woman older than 75 with acute or convalescent COVID-19.

The chain carries TRBV9 and TRBJ2-4; 7 bases are shared with TRBD2. With 0 bases clipped from V and 1 base from J, the junction kept 4 bases outside the gene matches. CDR1 is SGDLS and CDR2 is YYNGEE in the germline V gene. This CDR3 comprises 16 residues. CDR3 in amino acids: CASSVGDYEAKNIQYF. The CDR3 DNA reads TGTGCCAGCAGCGTAGGGGACTACGAGGCCAAAAACATTCAGTACTTC.

J is TRBJ2-3 and V is TRBV4-1, with 11 bases aligning to TRBD2. CDR1 MGHRA and CDR2 YSYEKL come from the germline V gene. The length of the CDR3 is 21 residues. J gave up 2 bases and V 0 bases, and 16 bases lay outside the gene matches. CDR3 residues: CASSQDGGLAGGPPNTDTQYF. For the CDR3, the DNA is TGCGCCAGCAGCCAAGATGGGGGCCTAGCGGGGGGCCCCCCTAACACAGATACGCAGTATTTT.

This chain uses TRBV7-9 with TRBJ1-1, with 9 bases that match TRBD1. Per germline, CDR1 SEHNR and CDR2 FQNEAQ (reference sequence). J lost 5 bases, V lost 4 bases, and 2 bases had no gene match. The CDR3 runs to 13 residues. DNA for the CDR3: TGTGCCAGCAGCTCGGGACAGGGTACTGAAGCTTTCTTT. Protein product: CASSSGQGTEAFF.

The V call is TRBV5-5, the J call TRBJ2-1; 8 nucleotides agree with TRBD2. Germline assignment: CDR1 SGHKS and CDR2 YYEKEE (reference sequence). Trimming took 0 bases from V and 8 from J; bases not matched to a gene: 7. The CDR3 is 15 residues long. CDR3 sequence: CASSLVGTSGYEQFF. CDR3 DNA: TGTGCCAGCAGCTTGGTCGGAACTAGCGGCTATGAGCAGTTCTTC. The full variable domain, with the rest looked up from reference TRBV5-5 and TRBJ2-1, is DAGVTQSPTHLIKTRGQQVTLRCSPISGHKSVSWYQQVLGQGPQFIFQYYEKEERGRGNFPDRFSARQFPNYSSELNVNALLLGDSALYLCASSLVGTSGYEQFFGPGTRLTVL.

This clone was detected a few times. The chain couples TRBV19 to TRBJ1-1; tentatively, D is TRBD1 (6 bases). The CDR3 is made up of 14 amino acids. V shed 4 bases and J shed 3 bases, with 12 bases lying between them. Germline V gene lookup returns CDR1 LNHDA and CDR2 SQIVND (reference sequence). The CDR3 sequence: CASSRAAGDTEAFF. The CDR3 bases are TGTGCCAGTAGTAGGGCGGCAGGGGACACTGAAGCTTTCTTT.

Note on this clone: The identical CDR3 is also encoded by other nucleotide sequences in the sample. This chain uses TRBV13 with TRBJ1-2; TRBD1 agrees at 7 bases. The CDR3 has 13 residues. The junction had 1 base not matched to a gene; V was cut back by 4 bases and J by 2 bases. Germline V lookup: CDR1 PRHDT, CDR2 FYEKMQ (reference sequence). This chain's CDR3 is CASSSGQNYGYTF. Here the CDR3 DNA reads TGTGCCAGCAGCTCGGGACAGAACTATGGCTACACCTTC.

This chain links TRBV6-5 with TRBJ1-3, with TRBD1 identical over 7 bases. J lost 7 bases, V lost 3 bases, and 6 bases had no gene match. The CDR3 is made up of 14 amino acids. Per germline, CDR1 MNHEY and CDR2 SVGAGI. CDR3: CASSYGAGGNTIYF. The CDR3 DNA reads TGTGCCAGCAGTTATGGGGCAGGGGGGAACACCATATATTTT.

This clone was seen a handful of times. J is TRBJ1-2 and V is TRBV19, with a tentative D call TRBD1 (6 bases). With 5 bases removed from V and 8 bases from J, the gap between germline ends came to 18 bases. CDR1 and CDR2 from the germline V gene are LNHDA and SQIVND (reference sequence). The CDR3 covers 14 residues. The CDR3 spells CASSFLGALGGYTF. The CDR3 DNA reads as TGTGCCAGTAGTTTTCTGGGGGCCCTTGGGGGCTACACCTTC.

This chain connects TRBV11-2 to TRBJ2-2; 11 bases are a match to TRBD2. Germline V gives CDR1 SGHAT, CDR2 FQNNGV. V dropped 6 bases and J dropped 4; count of bases not matched to a gene: 7. This CDR3 spans 16 amino acids. CDR3 DNA: TGTGCCAGCAGACATATAGCGGGGGGGAGCACCGGGGAGCTGTTTTTT. Its translation is CASRHIAGGSTGELFF.

The table lists this clone with a count of one. This sequence joins TRBV30 and TRBJ2-7; D possibly corresponds to TRBD2 (5 bases). The CDR3 is 14 amino acids. Trimming shortened V by 6 bases and J by 0 bases, and 15 bases separated the two germline ends. Germline lookup yields CDR1 GTSNPN and CDR2 SVGIG (reference sequence). The CDR3 DNA is TGTGCCTGCCAGGAGGCCGGGAACTCCTACGAGCAGTACTTC. Translating gives CACQEAGNSYEQYF.

The rearrangement uses TRBV4-1 and TRBJ1-3; 7 bases map to TRBD1. This CDR3 is 15 amino acids long. The ends lost 2 bases at V and 3 bases at J; junction bases unmatched: 4. Looked up from germline, CDR1 is MGHRA and CDR2 is YSYEKL. The DNA for the CDR3 is TGCGCCAGCAGCCAACCAAGGACAGGTGGAAACACCATATATTTT. As protein: CASSQPRTGGNTIYF.

The chain employs TRBV10-3 and TRBJ2-3; 7 nucleotides line up with TRBD2. V was pared by 1 base and J by 0 bases, with 4 bases of the junction left unmatched. Germline assignment: CDR1 ENHRY and CDR2 SYGVKD. There are 16 residues in the CDR3. DNA of the CDR3: TGTGCCATCAGTGAGTATCGGGGGGAGAGCACAGATACGCAGTATTTT. This gives the protein CAISEYRGESTDTQYF.

This chain uses TRBV10-3 with TRBJ1-1, with a weak D call TRBD1 (6 bases). Germline V gives CDR1 ENHRY, CDR2 SYGVKD. V was cut by 2 bases and J by 4 bases, with 11 bases left in between. The CDR3 totals 14 residues. For the CDR3, the DNA is TGTGCCATCAGTGAGCGGCAGGGGACCACTGAAGCTTTCTTT. Amino acids: CAISERQGTTEAFF.

For this clone: The same CDR3 is also encoded by other DNA sequences in this sample. The chain has TRBV6-5 and TRBJ2-7; TRBD2 is a possible D gene (7 bases). The CDR3 covers 15 residues. Germline V gives CDR1 MNHEY, CDR2 SVGAGI. V lost 2 bases, J lost 1 base, and 12 bases lay in between. This chain's CDR3 is CASSYAGALSYEQYF. CDR3 DNA sequence: TGTGCCAGCAGTTACGCGGGGGCCCTGTCCTACGAGCAGTACTTC.